This entry features one T cell receptor (beta chain) sequence. The antigen this receptor binds is unknown. No much larger clonotype is one base removed from it; base qualities were not supplied. This sample was taken from a study of CD8 T cells in Susac syndrome (dated by TCRdb to about 2019). A note on the overall study: Repertoire sequencing was used to test whether CD8+ T cell activation and differentiation in Susac syndrome was antigen driven. Results the study describes overall, beyond this receptor: The number of individuals in the TCR sequencing and HLA analysis was acknowledged as relatively small.

The CDR3 goes from the cysteine to the phenylalanine over 13 residues. Only the CDR3 region is kept as DNA, spanning 39 bases read in frame from base 1. CDR1 and CDR2 (SNHLY, FYNNEI) derive from the germline V gene. V is clipped by 1 base and J by 9 bases, and the sequence between their germline boundaries is 10 bases long. RNA was extracted with the RNeasy kit and 0.5 to 1 ug was reverse transcribed using random hexamers. TCR beta CDR3 regions were amplified with the immunoSEQ multiplex PCR assay covering 54 Vbeta and 13 Jbeta segments. PCR amplification bias was corrected using a synthetic template baseline for primer optimization and computational correction. The authors' analysis ran thus. Reads were annotated to V, D and J genes according to IMGT and were analyzed with immunoSEQ Analyzer, with only productive sequences retained. To calculate clonality, Shannon entropy was normalized by log2 of the number of productive unique sequences and then subtracted from one. Public and private clones were assessed among the 100 most prevalent clones of each patient and control. Clones were defined as Susac-specific if absent from the healthy and MS cohorts, from 1052 published viral clones and from other ImmuneACCESS disease sequences. TCRdb itself trimmed the public reads at Q25 with fastp, ran MiXCR and retained productive beta chains. Each CDR3 protein gets just one entry, which takes the most common genes and DNA from the rows behind it. Clone size and V and J calls follow TCRdb, not the original study. Present in this sample are a few hundred thousand distinct CDR3 sequences, approximately 95% of which were seen just once. The ten largest account for roughly 0.1% of the sample.

High-throughput TCR beta sequencing profiled peripheral blood CD8+ and CD4+ T cells from healthy donors, Susac syndrome patients and multiple sclerosis patients. Treatment-naive patients with stable or active relapsing-remitting disease fulfilling revised McDonald criteria were used as multiple sclerosis controls. Bulk CD8+ and CD4+ T cells were purified by magnetic negative isolation, while CD8+ TEMRA cells were enriched using FACS. Blood was collected in EDTA tubes and processed within 24 hours, with PBMCs isolated through density gradient centrifugation. PBMCs destined for TCR sequencing were cryopreserved in liquid nitrogen and later thawed in a 37 °C water bath. A purity of at least 90% was achieved for sorted or isolated CD4+, CD8+ and CD8+ TEMRA cells.

The sequence joins TRBV2 to TRBJ2-1, with no confident D gene call. The TCR sequence derives from a human donor with multiple sclerosis. The sequencing sample was made of CD4+ T cells from PBMCs. The bases are TGTGCCAGCAGTGAAGGCGCTCGGAGTGAGCAGTTCTTC. Its translation is CASSEGARSEQFF.